This T cell receptor (beta chain) derives from a study of blood T cell repertoires in COVID-19. CDR1 is SGHRS, CDR2 YFSETQ, per germline. V was clipped by 4 bases and J by 4 bases; unmatched bases: 7. This CDR3 comprises 14 residues. Sequencing used immunoSEQ multiplex PCR; TCRdb keeps in-frame clones, though not all of them. The repertoire consists of about 480,000 clones, with about 91% occurring once and the leading ten covering around 12%. This clone was observed once. The rearrangement uses TRBV5-1 and TRBJ2-7; 8 bases line up with TRBD1. Sequencing was carried out using peripheral blood. The origin of this receptor is a woman between 45 and 60 years old with COVID-19, enrolled during active disease. CDR3 residues: CASSTRDRTYEQYF. CDR3 nucleotide sequence: TGCGCCAGCAGCACCCGGGACAGGACTTACGAGCAGTACTTC. The full variable domain, completed using reference TRBV5-1 and TRBJ2-7, is KAGVTQTPRYLIKTRGQQVTLSCSPISGHRSVSWYQQTPGQGLQFLFEYFSETQRNKGNFPGRFSGRQFSNSRSEMNVSTLELGDSALYLCASSTRDRTYEQYFGPGTRLTVT.